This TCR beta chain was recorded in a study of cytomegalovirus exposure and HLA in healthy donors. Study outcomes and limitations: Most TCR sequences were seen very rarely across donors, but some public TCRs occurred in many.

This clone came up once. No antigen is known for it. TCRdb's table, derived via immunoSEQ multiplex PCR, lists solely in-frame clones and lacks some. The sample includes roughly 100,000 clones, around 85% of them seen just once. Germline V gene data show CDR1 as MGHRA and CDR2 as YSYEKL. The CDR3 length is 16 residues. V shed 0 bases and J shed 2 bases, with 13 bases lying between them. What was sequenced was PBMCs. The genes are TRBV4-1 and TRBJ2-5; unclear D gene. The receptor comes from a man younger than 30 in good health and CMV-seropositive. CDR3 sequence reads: CASSQEGWAPQETQYF. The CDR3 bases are TGCGCCAGCAGCCAAGAGGGTTGGGCACCTCAAGAGACCCAGTACTTC.